A selection of T cell receptor beta chains follows, all from one sample in a study of blood T cells in healthy people across ages. MiXCR, run by TCRdb on the 5' RACE reads, gives a single entry per CDR3 protein. The sample lists about 380,000 distinct CDR3 sequences, more than 45% occurring once. Sequenced input: blood. The receptors derive from a man between 60 and 70 years old in good health. Each CDR3 is given with its conserved first and last residue. A D gene is named only where the DNA matches it firmly. Size values are once, few and many counts, or a class for expanded clones, and some rows have none.

J,D,size,V,CDR3,DNA
TRBJ2-7,TRBD1,.,TRBV29-1,CSGRTGSYEQYF,TGCAGCGGGCGGACAGGTTCCTACGAGCAGTACTTC
TRBJ2-1,.,.,TRBV20-1,CSALASSRGDEQFF,TGCAGTGCCCTGGCGTCTTCTCGTGGGGATGAGCAGTTCTTC
TRBJ1-1,.,.,TRBV7-2,CASSFPQGNRGTEAFF,TGTGCCAGCAGCTTTCCACAGGGAAACCGCGGCACTGAAGCTTTCTTT
TRBJ2-7,.,.,TRBV6-2/TRBV6-3,CASSSTSWEQYF,TGTGCCAGCAGTTCCACTAGCTGGGAGCAGTACTTC
TRBJ2-5,.,.,TRBV6-5,CASSAPGQETQYF,TGTGCCAGCAGCGCGCCAGGCCAAGAGACCCAGTACTTC
TRBJ1-6,.,few,TRBV7-2,CASRDAVTNSPLHF,TGTGCCAGCAGGGACGCGGTTACGAATTCACCCCTCCACTTT
TRBJ1-5,TRBD1,.,TRBV29-1,CSVESQGDGQPQHF,TGCAGCGTTGAGTCCCAGGGGGATGGTCAGCCCCAGCATTTT
TRBJ1-2,TRBD1,.,TRBV6-1,CASRAQGQRNYGYTF,TGTGCCAGCAGGGCACAGGGGCAGCGGAACTATGGCTACACCTTC
TRBJ1-1,.,.,TRBV4-3,CASSQHPSANTEAFF,TGCGCCAGCAGCCAACACCCAAGCGCGAACACTGAAGCTTTCTTT
TRBJ2-5,.,.,TRBV15,CATSRVYKETQYF,TGTGCCACCAGCAGAGTCTACAAAGAGACCCAGTACTTC
TRBJ2-1,.,.,TRBV18,CASSPVIGTSHEQFF,TGTGCCAGCTCACCGGTTATAGGGACATCCCATGAGCAGTTCTTC
TRBJ2-3,TRBD1,.,TRBV29-1,CSVEQGMTDTQYF,TGCAGCGTCGAACAGGGGATGACAGATACGCAGTATTTT
TRBJ2-2,.,.,TRBV7-3,CASRRLTNTGELFF,TGTGCCAGCAGGAGACTAACGAACACCGGGGAGCTGTTTTTT
TRBJ2-7,.,many,TRBV6-5,CASSLGTSSNEQYF,TGTGCCAGCAGTCTAGGTACCTCCTCCAATGAGCAGTACTTC
TRBJ2-1,.,few,TRBV7-2,CASTRQGEQFF,TGTGCCAGCACCCGGCAGGGTGAGCAGTTCTTC
TRBJ2-7,TRBD1,.,TRBV27,CASRGDRESYEQYF,TGTGCCAGCAGAGGGGACAGGGAGTCCTACGAGCAGTACTTC
TRBJ2-7,.,.,TRBV11-2,CASSVDGSSYEQYF,TGTGCCAGCAGCGTAGATGGTTCCTCCTACGAGCAGTACTTC
TRBJ1-2,TRBD1,few,TRBV5-1,CASSLDGQVNYGYTF,TGCGCCAGCAGCTTGGATGGACAGGTTAACTATGGCTACACCTTC
TRBJ2-7,TRBD1,.,TRBV11-2,CASSLEIDRGLNEQYF,TGTGCCAGCAGCTTAGAGATCGACAGGGGGTTGAACGAGCAGTACTTC
TRBJ2-3,.,.,TRBV3-1,CASSQEPATDTQYF,TGTGCCAGCAGCCAAGAGCCAGCCACAGATACGCAGTATTTT
TRBJ2-1,.,.,TRBV30,CAWTEGTTWGNSYNEQFF,TGTGCCTGGACCGAAGGAACCACCTGGGGCAACTCCTACAATGAGCAGTTCTTC
TRBJ2-3,.,.,TRBV6-1,CASSLFSRNTDTQYF,TGTGCCAGCAGTCTTTTCTCGAGAAACACAGATACGCAGTATTTT
TRBJ2-1,TRBD2,.,TRBV4-1,CASRPVGGGAGEQFF,TGCGCCAGCAGGCCCGTTGGCGGGGGGGCTGGAGAGCAGTTCTTC
TRBJ1-1,TRBD1,.,TRBV20-1,CSARPQGVLTEAFF,TGCAGTGCCCGTCCCCAGGGGGTGTTAACTGAAGCTTTCTTT
TRBJ2-5,.,.,TRBV20-1,CSAQEPATFLETQYF,TGCAGTGCCCAAGAACCGGCCACCTTTTTGGAGACCCAGTACTTC
TRBJ2-7,.,many,TRBV29-1,CSVLNLAPSSYEQYF,TGCAGCGTCCTTAACCTAGCGCCTAGCTCCTACGAGCAGTACTTC
TRBJ1-5,.,.,TRBV6-2/TRBV6-3,CATKPTSGYQPQHF,TGTGCCACCAAACCTACATCAGGGTATCAGCCCCAGCATTTT
TRBJ2-3,TRBD2,.,TRBV30,CAWSVLSSGADTQYF,TGTGCCTGGAGTGTACTGTCCAGCGGGGCCGATACGCAGTATTTT
TRBJ2-3,.,few,TRBV29-1,CSVAGDRTDTQYF,TGCAGCGTTGCGGGGGACCGCACAGATACGCAGTATTTT
TRBJ2-5,.,many,TRBV11-2,CASSPLRSLQETQYF,TGTGCCAGCAGCCCACTTCGTTCGTTGCAAGAGACCCAGTACTTC
TRBJ2-5,.,.,TRBV24-1,CATSPGRWSQETQYF,TGTGCCACCAGTCCGGGACGGTGGAGCCAAGAGACCCAGTACTTC
TRBJ2-1,.,.,TRBV29-1,CSVRDLGEQFF,TGCAGCGTTAGGGACCTCGGTGAGCAGTTCTTC
TRBJ1-2,TRBD1,.,TRBV20-1,CSANQQGANYGYTF,TGCAGTGCTAACCAGCAGGGGGCTAACTATGGCTACACCTTC
TRBJ2-5,TRBD2,.,TRBV6-5,CASSYSRGLAGGSGETQYF,TGTGCCAGCAGTTACTCTAGGGGACTAGCGGGGGGGAGTGGGGAGACCCAGTACTTC
TRBJ2-6,.,.,TRBV7-8,CASSLVGRGSGANVLTF,TGTGCCAGCAGCTTAGTGGGCAGAGGCTCTGGGGCCAACGTCCTGACTTTC
TRBJ1-5,.,few,TRBV11-2,CASRLGGNQPQHF,TGTGCCAGCAGACTCGGTGGCAATCAGCCCCAGCATTTT
TRBJ2-1,.,few,TRBV7-2,CASSLAGEVVEQFF,TGTGCCAGCAGCTTAGCGGGAGAGGTCGTTGAGCAGTTCTTC
TRBJ2-7,TRBD2,.,TRBV7-6,CASSERGGPPYEQYF,TGTGCCAGCAGCGAACGGGGGGGTCCTCCCTACGAGCAGTACTTC
TRBJ2-3,TRBD1,.,TRBV6-1,CASSGRTGLTDTQYF,TGTGCCAGCAGCGGTAGGACAGGGCTGACAGATACGCAGTATTTT
TRBJ2-3,.,once,TRBV20-1,CSAPGGRTSTDTQYF,TGCAGTGCCCCCGGGGGGCGGACTAGCACAGATACGCAGTATTTT
TRBJ2-7,TRBD2,few,TRBV7-2,CASSLGRGLAVPYEQYF,TGTGCCAGCAGCTTAGGGAGGGGACTAGCGGTACCCTACGAGCAGTACTTC
TRBJ1-5,.,.,TRBV20-1,CSASRSYSNQPQHF,TGCAGTGCTAGTAGAAGCTATAGCAATCAGCCCCAGCATTTT
TRBJ1-2,.,many,TRBV12-3/TRBV12-4,CASTYDPHGGGYTF,TGTGCCAGCACCTACGACCCACACGGTGGTGGCTACACCTTC
TRBJ2-3,TRBD2,few,TRBV20-1,CSARLIAGGDTQYF,TGCAGTGCTAGGTTAATAGCGGGAGGAGATACGCAGTATTTT
TRBJ2-2,.,.,TRBV7-3,CASSFYGGELFF,TGTGCCAGCAGCTTCTACGGGGGGGAGCTGTTTTTT
TRBJ2-1,.,.,TRBV20-1,CSASSRAGNEQFF,TGCAGTGCCTCTAGTAGGGCGGGGAACGAGCAGTTCTTC
TRBJ2-4,.,few,TRBV30,CAWSSGTTNIQYF,TGTGCCTGGAGTTCCGGGACAACAAACATTCAGTACTTC
TRBJ1-2,TRBD1,.,TRBV10-1,CASSADRRPKDYGYTF,TGCGCCAGCTCTGCGGACAGGCGGCCCAAGGACTATGGCTACACCTTC
TRBJ2-3,.,.,TRBV7-8,CASSLDQRGTDTQYF,TGTGCCAGCAGCTTAGACCAGCGTGGCACAGATACGCAGTATTTT
TRBJ2-5,TRBD2,few,TRBV6-2/TRBV6-3,CASSPGTSDQETQYF,TGTGCCAGCAGTCCCGGGACTAGCGACCAAGAGACCCAGTACTTC